The sample holds many counts of the clone carrying this T cell receptor (beta chain). Its antigen remains unidentified. Time point described: newly diagnosed GD, antithyroid drugs for less than 3 months. RNA isolated from PBMCs was used to make the TCR library. As collected, the peripheral blood samples measured approximately 10 milliliters each and went into EDTA tubes. The sample comes from a study of regulatory T cells in long-lasting Graves disease. General study findings and limits: Under persistent disease, TRBV28, TRBJ1-2 and TRBJ2-5 were used preferentially.

CDR1 LGHNA and CDR2 YSLEER come from the germline V gene. V dropped 1 base and J dropped 2; count of bases not matched to a gene: 9. There are 18 residues in the CDR3. To make TCR beta libraries, researchers used iRepertoire HTBI primers and Arm-PCR of CDR3 regions. Each CDR3 protein gets one entry after TCRdb re-called the multiplex PCR reads with MiXCR. In the table there are a few hundred thousand distinct CDR3 sequences, 12% of which are singletons. These data are also associated with another study on T cells in Graves' hyperthyroidism and ophthalmopathy. That work adds: Ophthalmopathy was model-predicted a median roughly 6.5 months pre-onset.

The source material was peripheral blood mononuclear cells (PBMCs), sampled at new diagnosis, from a patient treated with antithyroid drugs. The source of this sequence is a young woman with Graves disease. The chain couples TRBV4-3 to TRBJ2-2; 8 nucleotides match TRBD2. The CDR3 sequence: CASSQVAGGRRNTGELFF. The CDR3 nucleotides are TGCGCCAGCAGCCAAGTGGCGGGGGGAAGACGCAACACCGGGGAGCTGTTTTTT.